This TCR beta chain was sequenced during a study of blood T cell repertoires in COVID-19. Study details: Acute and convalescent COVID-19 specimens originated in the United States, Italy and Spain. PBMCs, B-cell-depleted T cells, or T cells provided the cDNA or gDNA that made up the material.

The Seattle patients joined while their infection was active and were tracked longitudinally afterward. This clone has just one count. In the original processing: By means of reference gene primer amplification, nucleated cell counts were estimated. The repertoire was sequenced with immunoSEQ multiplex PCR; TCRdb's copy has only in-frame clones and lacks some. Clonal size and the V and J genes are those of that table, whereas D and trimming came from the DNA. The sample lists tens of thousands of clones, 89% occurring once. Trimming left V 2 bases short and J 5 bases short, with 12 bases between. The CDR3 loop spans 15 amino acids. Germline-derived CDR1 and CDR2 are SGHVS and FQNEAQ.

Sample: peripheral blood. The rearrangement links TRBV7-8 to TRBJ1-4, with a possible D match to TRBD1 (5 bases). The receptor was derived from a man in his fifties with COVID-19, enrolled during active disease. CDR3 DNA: TGTGCCAGCAGCTTACGGGGGGTGGTAAATGAAAAACTGTTTTTT. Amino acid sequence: CASSLRGVVNEKLFF.